The 12 T cell receptor beta chains presented below share a single source sample, sequenced in a study of vaccination and CD4 T cells after COVID-19. Treatment meaning: roughly 11-day PBMC culture with coronavirus spike peptide pools or control peptides (ViraFEST assay). The unexposed donor gave CD4+ T cells before the COVID-19 pandemic (2011-2018). Their target antigens are unknown. The assay that was used to sequence DNA from cultured CD4+ T cells was the Oncomine TCR Beta short-read assay. TCRdb reanalysed the PCR reads using MiXCR and keeps one entry per CDR3 protein. The repertoire consists of 6,500 to 7,500 distinct CDR3 sequences, with around 48% occurring once and the leading ten covering more than 20%. The material sequenced was CD4+ T cells from blood, cultured in vitro. The source is a human donor in good health.

The CDR3 coding sequence is TGTGCCAGCAGTGGCGATCCCAATGAGCAGTTCTTC. Residues: CASSGDPNEQFF. This chain connects TRBV7-9 to TRBJ2-1; D uncertain. This CDR3 has 12 amino acids. Germline V lookup: CDR1 SEHNR, CDR2 FQNEAQ (reference sequence). Deletions cut 6 bases from V and 6 bases from J, with 9 bases between.

The rearrangement links TRBV6-1 to TRBJ2-3, with 13 bases matching TRBD2. CDR1 and CDR2 (germline): MNHNS, SASEGT. J was trimmed by 2 bases and V by 9 bases; bases with no gene match: 5. The CDR3 loop spans 15 amino acids. This CDR3 is CASGGLAGFTDTQYF. The CDR3 DNA follows: TGTGCCAGTGGGGGACTAGCGGGGTTCACAGATACGCAGTATTTT.

The chain is built from TRBV6-1 and TRBJ2-3; TRBD2 is a possible D gene (6 bases). From germline, CDR1 is MNHNS and CDR2 SASEGT. V was clipped by 0 bases and J by 5 bases, with 12 bases between them. The CDR3 spans 15 residues. This CDR3 is CASSEAGGVGDTQYF. Written as DNA, the CDR3 is TGTGCCAGCAGTGAAGCAGGCGGGGTTGGAGATACGCAGTATTTT.

V gene TRBV14 combines with J gene TRBJ1-2, with 7 bases matching TRBD1. Losses at the gene ends were 0 bases for V and 8 bases for J; bases not matched to a gene: 18. The CDR3 is 18 residues long. Per germline, CDR1 SGHDN and CDR2 FVKESK. Here the CDR3 reads CASSQDRGDSSIPRGYTF. The CDR3 nucleotides read TGTGCCAGCAGCCAAGATAGAGGGGACAGTTCCATCCCTCGGGGCTACACCTTC. Full variable domain (rest looked up from reference TRBV14 and TRBJ1-2): EAGVTQFPSHSVIEKGQTVTLRCDPISGHDNLYWYRRVMGKEIKFLLHFVKESKQDESGMPNNRFLAERTGGTYSTLKVQPAELEDSGVYFCASSQDRGDSSIPRGYTFGSGTRLTVV.

The rearrangement links TRBV9 to TRBJ2-7, with 7 positions matching TRBD2. Germline-derived CDR1 and CDR2 are SGDLS and YYNGEE. CDR3 length: 17 residues. V lost 0 bases and J lost 5; bases outside the gene matches: 14. The CDR3 protein is CASSVGTSPEFGDEQYF. CDR3 sequence (DNA): TGTGCCAGCAGCGTAGGGACTAGTCCTGAGTTTGGGGACGAGCAGTACTTC. Complete variable domain (other parts from reference TRBV9 and TRBJ2-7): DSGVTQTPKHLITATGQRVTLRCSPRSGDLSVYWYQQSLDQGLQFLIQYYNGEERAKGNILERFSAQQFPDLHSELNLSSLELGDSALYFCASSVGTSPEFGDEQYFGPGTRLTVT.

J is TRBJ2-6 and V is TRBV7-2; D is uncertain. CDR1 SGHTA and CDR2 FQGNSA come from the germline V gene. V was shortened by 3 bases and J by 3 bases, with 9 bases between the two germline ends. The CDR3 covers 15 residues. In DNA, the CDR3 is TGTGCCAGCAGCTTTGGTGGCGTTGGGGCCAACGTCCTGACTTTC. It translates to CASSFGGVGANVLTF.

This clonotype was seen more than once but under ten times. This CDR3 is CASSSDGYGYTF. The CDR3 DNA reads as TGCGCCAGCAGCTCGGACGGCTATGGCTACACCTTC. The chain has TRBV10-1 and TRBJ1-2; D not resolved. Trimming left V 6 bases short and J 4 bases short, with 9 bases between. Looked up from germline, CDR1 is WNHNN and CDR2 is SYGVQD (reference sequence). The CDR3 runs 12 residues.

This clonotype was detected a few times. The DNA for the CDR3 is TGTGCCAGCTCATTGGTCAGGGGGCGCAATCTAGATACGCAGTATTTT. Its protein is CASSLVRGRNLDTQYF. This sequence joins TRBV5-4 and TRBJ2-3; 8 nucleotides line up with TRBD1. The CDR3 totals 16 residues. The germline V gene encodes CDR1 SGHNT and CDR2 YYREEE (reference sequence). V lost 7 bases, J lost 5 bases, and 15 bases stayed unmatched.

The V and J genes are TRBV6-1 and TRBJ1-2; D is perhaps TRBD1 (5 bases). The CDR3 totals 12 residues. Germline V CDR1 and CDR2: MNHNS, SASEGT. Trimming shortened V by 7 bases and J by 8 bases, and 14 bases separated the two germline ends. The CDR3 sequence is CASKEGQRGYTF. The CDR3 DNA sequence: TGTGCCAGCAAGGAGGGGCAGAGAGGCTACACCTTC.

This clonotype was counted between two and nine times. V gene TRBV20-1 combines with J gene TRBJ2-1, with a tentative D call TRBD1 (5 bases). The J call is uncertain, as TRBJ2-7 better fits the DNA end. Germline-derived CDR1 and CDR2 are DFQATT and SNEGSKA (reference sequence). The CDR3 is 12 amino acids. The CDR3 spells CSARLQGREQYF. The CDR3 DNA sequence: TGCAGTGCTAGACTTCAGGGCCGCGAGCAGTACTTC.

This sequence joins TRBV7-6 and TRBJ1-3; no firm D call. Between the trimmed V and J ends, which lost 5 bases and 6 bases, there was a span of 8 bases. Germline V gene lookup returns CDR1 SGHVS and CDR2 FNYEAQ. The CDR3 is made up of 12 amino acids. The CDR3 loop is CASSQTQNTIYF. The CDR3, as DNA: TGTGCCAGCAGCCAAACGCAAAACACCATATATTTT.

This chain connects TRBV20-1 to TRBJ1-1, with 9 bases identical to TRBD1. Trimming took 4 bases from V and 4 from J; bases not matched to a gene: 16. The CDR3 spans 17 residues. The germline V gene encodes CDR1 DFQATT and CDR2 SNEGSKA (reference sequence). This CDR3 reads CSAIPQPHRGQATEAFF. In nucleotides, the CDR3 is TGCAGTGCTATTCCCCAGCCCCACAGGGGGCAAGCCACTGAAGCTTTCTTT.